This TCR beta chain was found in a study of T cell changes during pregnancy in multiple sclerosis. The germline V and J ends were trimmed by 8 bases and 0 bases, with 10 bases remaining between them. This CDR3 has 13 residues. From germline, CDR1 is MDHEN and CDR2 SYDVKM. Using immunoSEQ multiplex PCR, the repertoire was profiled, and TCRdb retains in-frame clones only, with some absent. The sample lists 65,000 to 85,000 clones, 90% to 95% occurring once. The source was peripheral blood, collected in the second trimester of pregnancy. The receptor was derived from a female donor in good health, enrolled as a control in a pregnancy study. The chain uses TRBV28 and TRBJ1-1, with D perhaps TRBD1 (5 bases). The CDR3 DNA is TGTGCCAGCGAGGACATCCTGAACACTGAAGCTTTCTTT. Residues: CASEDILNTEAFF.